The clone carrying this T cell receptor (beta chain) was seen more than once but under ten times. Its antigen remains unknown. The CDR3 has 15 residues. The V gene's germline CDR1 is SGHTA and CDR2 FQGNSA. Trimming shortened V by 3 bases and J by 3 bases, and 15 bases separated the two germline ends. This specimen comes from a study of naive and memory T cell subsets. Whole-study findings and limits: Especially in CD8 cells, naive repertoires contained a few larger clonotypes, possibly CD45RA-re-expressing memory cells.

Two oligonucleotides, mixed equimolar, formed the beta constant-region primer covering TRBC1 and TRBC2. The ligated cDNA underwent four PCR rounds using SP2 and nested alpha and beta constant-region primers. TCRdb re-called the UMI-ligation and nested PCR reads with MiXCR, one entry per CDR3 protein. Among more than 95,000 distinct CDR3 sequences, around 13% were seen once, and the ten largest hold approximately 3%. This TCR was recovered from a human donor in good health. This chain links TRBV7-2 with TRBJ2-7; tentatively, D is TRBD1 (6 bases). Sequencing was done on a sample of naive CD8+ T cells from blood. In nucleotides, the CDR3 is TGTGCCAGCAGCTTGGGTCGGGACAAGAGCTACGAGCAGTACTTC. Translating it yields CASSLGRDKSYEQYF.